Each of the 27 T cell receptor beta chains below was sequenced from the same sample in a study of blood T cell repertoires in COVID-19. Method: immunoSEQ multiplex PCR; TCRdb's copy keeps in-frame clones and lacks some. This sample has 75,000 to 95,000 clones, with more than 65% found just once. Specimen: peripheral blood. These receptors all stem from a man in his 60s with acute or convalescent COVID-19.

In this sample, this clone turned up many times. The chain couples TRBV9 to TRBJ2-5; D uncertain. The CDR3 runs 12 residues. Between the trimmed V and J ends, which lost 4 bases and 3 bases, there was a span of 7 bases. The germline V gene encodes CDR1 SGDLS and CDR2 YYNGEE. The CDR3 protein is CASSHLEETQYF. The DNA for the CDR3 is TGTGCCAGCAGCCACCTAGAAGAGACCCAGTACTTC.

This chain connects TRBV6-5 to TRBJ1-1; D unresolved. This CDR3 has 12 amino acids. Germline V gives CDR1 MNHEY, CDR2 SVGAGI. The V end lost 5 bases, the J end lost 1 base, and 5 bases lay between the germline ends. CDR3 loop: CASSIGNTEAFF. CDR3 in DNA: TGTGCCAGCAGTATCGGGAACACTGAAGCTTTCTTT.

The chain is built from TRBV2 and TRBJ2-7; tentatively, D is TRBD1 (5 bases). Germline CDR1 is SNHLY and CDR2 is FYNNEI. CDR3 length equals 12 residues. Between the trimmed V and J ends, which lost 6 bases and 3 bases, there was a span of 9 bases. CDR3 coding DNA: TGTGCCAGCAGCGCGGACATCTACGAGCAGTACTTC. It specifies CASSADIYEQYF.

The rearrangement joins TRBV6-5 to TRBJ2-2, with D perhaps matching TRBD1 (5 bases). Germline lookup yields CDR1 MNHEY and CDR2 SVGAGI. The CDR3 runs to 13 residues. V was trimmed by 4 bases and J by 6 bases, leaving 9 bases between them. The CDR3 bases are TGTGCCAGCAGTTCAGGGAATCCCGGGGAGCTGTTTTTT. It specifies CASSSGNPGELFF.

The chain combines TRBV23-1 with TRBJ2-7; 7 bases fit TRBD1. TRBV23-1 is treated as an ORF (open reading frame) with a function not yet certain. The CDR3 is 16 amino acids. Trimming at V came to 7 bases and at J to 0 bases, leaving 12 bases not matched to a gene. The CDR3 here is CASNQVGRGYSYEQYF. CDR3 coding DNA: TGCGCCAGCAACCAGGTTGGCAGGGGGTACTCCTACGAGCAGTACTTC.

The chain combines TRBV11-1 with TRBJ2-1; 8 positions agree with TRBD1. Germline V gene lookup returns CDR1 SGHAT and CDR2 FQDESV (reference sequence). Trimming cost V 0 bases and J 7 bases; bases outside gene matches: 5. The length of the CDR3 is 15 residues. CDR3 in amino acids: CASSLAGQASNEQFF. CDR3 nucleotide sequence: TGTGCCAGCAGCTTAGCGGGACAGGCCAGTAATGAGCAGTTCTTC.

The chain joins TRBV2 to TRBJ1-1; TRBD1 agrees at 10 bases. The junction had 8 bases not matched to a gene; V was cut back by 8 bases and J by 5 bases. The germline V gene has CDR1 SNHLY and CDR2 FYNNEI. This CDR3 has 14 amino acids. CDR3: CASSPTGGRTEAFF. The CDR3 coding sequence is TGTGCCAGCTCCCCGACAGGGGGCAGGACTGAAGCTTTCTTT.

The genes are TRBV4-2 and TRBJ1-3, with a possible D match to TRBD1 (5 bases). The V gene's germline CDR1 is LGHNA and CDR2 YNFKEQ. Trimming removed 3 bases at V and 3 bases at J, with 12 bases between. The CDR3 is made up of 15 amino acids. This CDR3 is CASSQLTGGGNTIYF. The CDR3 DNA is TGTGCCAGCAGCCAGCTAACGGGGGGTGGAAACACCATATATTTT.

The sample holds a few counts of this clone. V and J are TRBV25-1 and TRBJ2-7, with D maybe TRBD1 (6 bases). The V and J ends lost 5 bases and 7 bases respectively, with 24 bases between them. The CDR3 extends over 16 amino acids. Germline V gene data show CDR1 as MGHDK and CDR2 as SYGVNS. The CDR3 reads CASSPNRDIVGGEQYF. CDR3 nucleotide sequence: TGTGCCAGCAGTCCTAACCGGGACATCGTAGGGGGAGAGCAGTACTTC.

The rearrangement uses TRBV29-1 and TRBJ2-2; D not certain. Germline CDR1 is SQVTM and CDR2 is ANQGSEA. The V gene lost 4 bases and the J gene lost 0 bases, with 12 bases spanning the gap. The CDR3 contains 15 residues. CDR3 DNA sequence: TGCAGCGTTGTAAAACAGTCCTCGAACACCGGGGAGCTGTTTTTT. This translates into CSVVKQSSNTGELFF.

The chain couples TRBV30 to TRBJ2-2, with unresolved D. CDR1 GTSNPN and CDR2 SVGIG come from the germline V gene (reference sequence). This CDR3 comprises 13 residues. V was trimmed by 2 bases and J by 1 base, leaving 5 bases between them. CDR3 nucleotide sequence: TGTGCCTGGAGTTACGGGAACACCGGGGAGCTGTTTTTT. Residues: CAWSYGNTGELFF.

The V call is TRBV5-6, the J call TRBJ2-1, with a possible D match to TRBD2 (6 bases). CDR1 and CDR2 from the germline V gene are SGHDT and YYEEEE. The CDR3 extends over 13 amino acids. Trimming left V 0 bases short and J 9 bases short, with 10 bases between. Here the CDR3 DNA reads TGTGCCAGCAGCTTGGTGGTGGGAGGTGAGCAGTTCTTC. Translated: CASSLVVGGEQFF.

This clone showed up just once. This chain uses TRBV7-6 with TRBJ1-6; D is unresolved. Germline V lookup: CDR1 SGHVS, CDR2 FNYEAQ. Trimming took 2 bases from V and 9 from J, leaving 20 bases between them. CDR3 length: 17 amino acids. CDR3 DNA sequence: TGTGCCAGCAGCTTATCCGGGCGGCGCGGGCGGGGTTCACCCCTCCACTTT. Residues: CASSLSGRRGRGSPLHF.

DNA for the CDR3: TGTGCCAGCAGTTTTCAGGTGGACACCGGGGAGCTGTTTTTT. This sequence encodes CASSFQVDTGELFF. The chain uses TRBV28 and TRBJ2-2; unclear D gene. This CDR3 is built from 14 residues. V was pared by 3 bases and J by 3 bases, with 8 bases between. The V gene's germline CDR1 is MDHEN and CDR2 SYDVKM. The full variable domain, rest sourced from reference TRBV28 and TRBJ2-2, is DVKVTQSSRYLVKRTGEKVFLECVQDMDHENMFWYRQDPGLGLRLIYFSYDVKMKEKGDIPEGYSVSREKKERFSLILESASTNQTSMYLCASSFQVDTGELFFGEGSRLTVL.

The rearrangement uses TRBV9 and TRBJ1-1; D possibly corresponds to TRBD1 (6 bases). Between the trimmed V and J ends, which lost 4 bases and 1 base, there was a span of 14 bases. The CDR3 extends over 15 amino acids. Germline CDR1 reads SGDLS; CDR2 reads YYNGEE. The CDR3 region is CASSPQGWGNTEAFF. The DNA for the CDR3 is TGTGCCAGCAGCCCGCAGGGGTGGGGGAACACTGAAGCTTTCTTT.

V gene TRBV21-1 combines with J gene TRBJ2-7; the table's D gene call, TRBD1, was not cross checked with the DNA. TRBV21-1 is a documented pseudogene. This CDR3 is 14 amino acids long. The CDR3, as DNA: TGTGCCAGCCGCCGGTTGGGGCGCTCCTACGAGCAGTACTTC. Amino acid sequence: CASRRLGRSYEQYF.

The genes are TRBV7-2 and TRBJ1-2, with D unresolved. Deletions cut 3 bases from V and 2 bases from J, with 7 bases between. The germline gives CDR1 SGHTA, CDR2 FQGNSA. This CDR3 is built from 13 residues. CDR3 amino acids: CASSLTQNYGYTF. The CDR3 nucleotides read TGTGCCAGCAGCTTGACACAAAACTATGGCTACACCTTC.

V is TRBV29-1 and J is TRBJ1-2; D may be TRBD1 (5 bases). This CDR3 contains 14 residues. V shed 1 base and J shed 2 bases, with 11 bases lying between them. Germline CDR1 reads SQVTM; CDR2 reads ANQGSEA. The CDR3: CSVEGTSTNYGYTF. The CDR3 nucleotides read TGCAGCGTTGAAGGGACATCTACAAACTATGGCTACACCTTC.

The chain has TRBV4-1 and TRBJ2-5; 7 nucleotides line up with TRBD1. CDR1 and CDR2 from the germline V gene are MGHRA and YSYEKL. The V gene end was trimmed by 0 bases and the J gene end by 5 bases; junction bases not matched to a gene: 9. This CDR3 has 16 residues. CDR3 nucleotides: TGCGCCAGCAGCCAAGATGGGTACAGGGGCGCTGAGACCCAGTACTTC. Protein sequence: CASSQDGYRGAETQYF.

The rearrangement links TRBV6-5 to TRBJ1-4, with D uncertain. V was cut by 2 bases and J by 3 bases, with 10 bases left in between. This CDR3 has 15 residues. Germline CDR1 is MNHEY and CDR2 is SVGAGI. The DNA for the CDR3 is TGTGCCAGCAGTTACGGTGAACCGGCTAATGAAAAACTGTTTTTT. As protein: CASSYGEPANEKLFF.

The gene calls are TRBV5-6 and TRBJ2-3; possible D gene TRBD1, 7 bases. The V and J ends lost 5 bases and 5 bases respectively, with 15 bases between them. Germline lookup yields CDR1 SGHDT and CDR2 YYEEEE. The CDR3 runs 14 residues. CDR3 region: CASRETGRGDTQYF. CDR3 bases: TGTGCCAGCAGGGAGACAGGGCGGGGAGATACGCAGTATTTT.

V gene TRBV25-1 combines with J gene TRBJ1-2; D is possibly TRBD1 (6 bases). This CDR3 is built from 14 residues. Germline loops: CDR1 MGHDK, CDR2 SYGVNS. Between the trimmed V and J ends, which lost 6 bases and 4 bases, there was a span of 15 bases. Here the CDR3 reads CASRNTGLGYGYTF. CDR3 nucleotide sequence: TGTGCCAGCAGGAACACAGGGTTGGGCTATGGCTACACCTTC.

The sample holds a few counts of this clone. Other DNA sequences in this sample translate to the same CDR3. The chain couples TRBV9 to TRBJ1-6; D is unresolved. The germline CDR1 and CDR2 sequences are SGDLS and YYNGEE. V lost 0 bases and J 3 bases, leaving 4 bases between the germline ends. The CDR3 is 14 residues long. The CDR3: CASSVDSYNSPLHF. The CDR3 DNA sequence: TGTGCCAGCAGCGTAGATAGCTATAATTCACCCCTCCACTTT.

The CDR3 DNA reads TGTGCCAGCAGTTCAACTACTATTCATTCCGGGACTAGAAGGGATACGCAGTATTTT. Its protein is CASSSTTIHSGTRRDTQYF. The V gene is TRBV27, the J gene TRBJ2-3, with 8 bases aligning to TRBD2. The V segment lost 4 bases and the J segment 6 bases; nucleotides outside the gene matches: 21. The length of the CDR3 is 19 residues. The germline V gene has CDR1 MNHEY and CDR2 SMNVEV (reference sequence).

The chain recombines TRBV12-3 or TRBV12-4 with TRBJ2-7, with TRBD1 matching over 9 bases. Losses at the gene ends were 5 bases for V and 4 bases for J; bases not matched to a gene: 3. The CDR3 contains 13 residues. CDR3 region: CASSGTGRYEQYF. The CDR3 DNA follows: TGTGCCAGCAGTGGGACAGGGAGATACGAGCAGTACTTC.

This chain links TRBV5-1 with TRBJ2-3, with a tentative D call TRBD1 (6 bases). Trimming shortened V by 4 bases and J by 3 bases, and 12 bases separated the two germline ends. Germline CDR1 is SGHRS and CDR2 is YFSETQ. This CDR3 spans 14 amino acids. This CDR3 reads CASSARTGTDTQYF. In DNA form, the CDR3 reads TGCGCCAGCAGCGCCCGCACAGGGACAGATACGCAGTATTTT. Complete variable domain (other parts from reference TRBV5-1 and TRBJ2-3): KAGVTQTPRYLIKTRGQQVTLSCSPISGHRSVSWYQQTPGQGLQFLFEYFSETQRNKGNFPGRFSGRQFSNSRSEMNVSTLELGDSALYLCASSARTGTDTQYFGPGTRLTVL.

The gene calls are TRBV6-2 or TRBV6-3 and TRBJ1-2; D unclear. CDR1 and CDR2 (germline): MNHEY, SVGEGT. The V gene lost 4 bases and the J gene lost 1 base, with 13 bases spanning the gap. The CDR3 contains 15 residues. CDR3 sequence: CASSSGLRINYGYTF. The CDR3 coding sequence is TGTGCCAGCAGTTCAGGACTGAGAATTAACTATGGCTACACCTTC.